Listed below are T cell receptor beta chains from one sample, sequenced in a study of cytotoxic CD8 clonotypes in ibrutinib-treated CLL. Sequencing was performed with immunoSEQ multiplex PCR; in TCRdb, only in-frame clones are kept and a portion is missing. The data contain roughly 76,000 clones, more than 75% of them seen just once; the ten biggest clones take up roughly 7.7%. The sample was PBMCs, taken at disease progression, from a patient treated with ibrutinib. These receptors all stem from a human donor with chronic lymphocytic leukemia. Both conserved end residues are part of each CDR3. A D gene is named only where the DNA matches it firmly. Not every row has a clone size; where given, it reads once, few, many or a size class.

D gene: TRBD1
clone size: -
V gene: TRBV5-1
J gene: TRBJ2-1
CDR3 DNA: TGCGCCAGCGGATCGTCAGGGGGCGCATCCTACAATGAGCAGTTCTTC
CDR3 protein: CASGSSGGASYNEQFF

D gene: -
clone size: -
V gene: TRBV6-5
J gene: TRBJ2-7
CDR3 DNA: TGTGCCAGCAGTTACCGCAGGGGGGGGCAGGGCAACGAGCAGTACTTC
CDR3 protein: CASSYRRGGQGNEQYF

D gene: -
clone size: -
V gene: TRBV25-1
J gene: TRBJ1-3
CDR3 DNA: TGTGCCAGCCAGGCCCCCAGATCTGGAAACACCATATATTTT
CDR3 protein: CASQAPRSGNTIYF

D gene: TRBD1
clone size: once
V gene: TRBV29-1
J gene: TRBJ2-7
CDR3 DNA: TGCAGCGTTCACACCGGGACAGGCTACTCCTACGAGCAGTACTTC
CDR3 protein: CSVHTGTGYSYEQYF

D gene: TRBD2
clone size: -
V gene: TRBV30
J gene: TRBJ2-3
CDR3 DNA: TGTGCCTTAGCGGGGGGGCCGGTAGATACGCAGTATTTT
CDR3 protein: CALAGGPVDTQYF

D gene: -
clone size: -
V gene: TRBV11-2
J gene: TRBJ1-4
CDR3 DNA: TGTGCCAGCAGCCCGACAGGTTCCCCTAATGAAAAACTGTTTTTT
CDR3 protein: CASSPTGSPNEKLFF

D gene: -
clone size: -
V gene: TRBV27
J gene: TRBJ1-5
CDR3 DNA: TGTGCCAGCGGACGGCAGCCTTATAGCAATCAGCCCCAGCATTTT
CDR3 protein: CASGRQPYSNQPQHF

D gene: TRBD1
clone size: once
V gene: TRBV27
J gene: TRBJ1-2
CDR3 DNA: TGTGCCAGCAGTCCACGGGACAGGTGGGGGAATGGCTACACCTTC
CDR3 protein: CASSPRDRWGNGYTF

D gene: -
clone size: -
V gene: TRBV27
J gene: TRBJ1-2
CDR3 DNA: TGTGCCAGCGCGGGGAAGCACAACTATGGCTACACCTTC
CDR3 protein: CASAGKHNYGYTF

D gene: TRBD1
clone size: once
V gene: TRBV5-4
J gene: TRBJ2-7
CDR3 DNA: TGTGCCAGCAGCTTTGACAGGGCCAGCTCCTACGAGCAGTACTTC
CDR3 protein: CASSFDRASSYEQYF

D gene: -
clone size: many
V gene: TRBV4-2
J gene: TRBJ2-2
CDR3 DNA: TGTGCCAGCAGCCCGATGCAACCAAGTCCCGGGGAGCTGTTTTTT
CDR3 protein: CASSPMQPSPGELFF

D gene: TRBD1
clone size: -
V gene: TRBV10-3
J gene: TRBJ1-2
CDR3 DNA: TGTGCCATTGACGGACAGGGGGCTGGCTACACCTTC
CDR3 protein: CAIDGQGAGYTF

D gene: TRBD1
clone size: -
V gene: TRBV27
J gene: TRBJ1-1
CDR3 DNA: TGTGCCAGCAGTTTATTGCCCGGGACAGCTGATTTTGAAGCTTTCTTT
CDR3 protein: CASSLLPGTADFEAFF

D gene: -
clone size: once
V gene: TRBV27
J gene: TRBJ2-3
CDR3 DNA: TGTGCCAGCAGTTTTTCCTGGGGAAGCACAGATACGCAGTATTTT
CDR3 protein: CASSFSWGSTDTQYF